The present TCR beta chain was sequenced within a study of blood T cell repertoires in COVID-19. The protocol was immunoSEQ multiplex PCR, while the TCRdb copy is restricted to in-frame clones and leaves out a portion. The repertoire holds about 220,000 clones, with over 75% as singletons. The clonotype comes from a woman aged 60-70 years who had recovered from COVID-19. Sequenced input: PBMCs or T cells enriched from blood (not recorded which).

In DNA form, the CDR3 reads TGTGCCAGCAGCCCCCTGGGAGTTTACTACGAGCAGTACTTC. Translating gives CASSPLGVYYEQYF. J is TRBJ2-7 and V is TRBV6-2 or TRBV6-3, with a tentative D call TRBD2 (5 bases). Germline-derived CDR1 and CDR2 are MNHEY and SVGEGT. There are 14 residues in the CDR3. Trimming shortened V by 6 bases and J by 3 bases, and 15 bases separated the two germline ends.